The 28 T cell receptor beta chains below come from one sample, sequenced in a study of CXCR3-negative and CXCR3-positive naive CD8 T cells. General study points: A higher hydrophobicity marked the TRB CDR3s of CXCR3-positive naive cells versus CXCR3-negative naive cells.

No antigen has been assigned to these receptors. It was by 5' RACE with UMI labels that the TRB cDNA libraries were prepared. Reprocessing the 5' RACE reads, TCRdb reports a single entry for every CDR3 protein and omits DNA. This sample's clone table lists 100,000 or so distinct CDR3 sequences. Sequenced material: naive CXCR3+ CD8+ T cells from blood. Noted subset: CD45RO-CCR7+CD27+CD95- naive CD8+ T cells expressing CXCR3 (TNR3+). The receptor source for this set is a human donor in good health. Some clones in this sample may be carry-over from other donors' samples.

The chain couples TRBV13 to TRBJ2-7. The CDR3 extends over 14 amino acids. Germline V gene lookup returns CDR1 PRHDT and CDR2 FYEKMQ (reference sequence). CDR3: CASSGGGRTYEQYF.

The chain is built from TRBV5-1 and TRBJ2-7; without DNA, the TCRdb call of TRBD1 cannot be checked. The CDR3 runs to 15 residues. From germline, CDR1 is SGHRS and CDR2 YFSETQ. Here the CDR3 reads CASSLAGTGSYEQYF.

The chain carries TRBV9 and TRBJ2-7; the D call of TRBD1 rests on TCRdb alone, since no DNA is present to check it. Germline V gene data show CDR1 as SGDLS and CDR2 as YYNGEE. This CDR3 has 16 residues. The CDR3 region is CASSEGRGTGAYEQYF. Complete variable domain (other parts from reference TRBV9 and TRBJ2-7): DSGVTQTPKHLITATGQRVTLRCSPRSGDLSVYWYQQSLDQGLQFLIQYYNGEERAKGNILERFSAQQFPDLHSELNLSSLELGDSALYFCASSEGRGTGAYEQYFGPGTRLTVT.

This chain connects TRBV3-1 to TRBJ2-1. The CDR3 length is 14 residues. Germline CDR1 reads LGHDT; CDR2 reads YNNKEL (reference sequence). The CDR3 sequence is CASSQEGGYNEQFF.

This CDR3 reads CSVAGDSSYEQYF. V and J are TRBV29-1 and TRBJ2-7; TCRdb gives TRBD1 as the D gene, but with no DNA this cannot be confirmed. CDR1 and CDR2 (germline): SQVTM, ANQGSEA. The CDR3 totals 13 residues.

The chain carries TRBV15 and TRBJ2-1; TCRdb's assignment of TRBD1 cannot be checked, as there is no DNA. Germline values: CDR1 LNHNV, CDR2 YYDKDF (reference sequence). The CDR3 spans 13 residues. CDR3 protein: CATSGGEGNEQFF.

The CDR3 region is CASSLPDTNSYEQYF. This chain joins TRBV7-9 and TRBJ2-7. The CDR3 consists of 15 residues. Germline assignment: CDR1 SEHNR and CDR2 FQNEAQ (reference sequence).

The J gene is TRBJ1-2, the V gene TRBV4-3; TCRdb's D gene call, TRBD1, goes unchecked for lack of DNA. Germline CDR1 LGHNA, CDR2 YSLEER. The CDR3 is 16 amino acids. The CDR3 protein is CASSQDRTGWVDGYTF.

The chain recombines TRBV6-2 or TRBV6-3 with TRBJ2-5. The CDR3 length is 16 residues. From germline, CDR1 is MNHEY and CDR2 SVGEGT. This CDR3 is CASSYSNAQIQETQYF.

V gene TRBV20-1 combines with J gene TRBJ1-2; TCRdb calls TRBD1, which cannot be checked without DNA. CDR3 length: 15 residues. Germline CDR1 and CDR2: DFQATT and SNEGSKA (reference sequence). This chain's CDR3 is CSARDGTAISYGYTF.

This chain links TRBV7-3 with TRBJ2-2. Germline V gene sequence: CDR1 SGHTA, CDR2 FQGTGA. The CDR3 length is 13 residues. CDR3: CASSWVGTGELFF.

The rearrangement joins TRBV29-1 to TRBJ2-7; TCRdb calls TRBD1, which cannot be checked without DNA. This CDR3 comprises 11 residues. Germline lookup yields CDR1 SQVTM and CDR2 ANQGSEA. This CDR3 is CSVDSGLVQYF.

The V gene is TRBV6-5, the J gene TRBJ2-7; as DNA is missing, the TRBD2 call by TCRdb cannot be tested. The germline CDR1 and CDR2 sequences are MNHEY and SVGAGI. The length of the CDR3 is 16 residues. The CDR3 loop is CASSYSRSGEVYEQYF.

The chain combines TRBV2 with TRBJ2-1; TCRdb designates TRBD2, a call that cannot be tested without DNA. Germline CDR1 and CDR2: SNHLY and FYNNEI. The CDR3 contains 16 residues. The CDR3 sequence is CASSEAGTSGRNEQFF.

V gene TRBV10-3 combines with J gene TRBJ1-1. The length of the CDR3 is 12 residues. The V gene's germline CDR1 is ENHRY and CDR2 SYGVKD. The CDR3 protein is CASTDENTEAFF.

The chain uses TRBV28 and TRBJ2-5; TCRdb selects TRBD2, and the lack of DNA leaves this call unchecked. This CDR3 comprises 16 residues. The germline V gene encodes CDR1 MDHEN and CDR2 SYDVKM. The CDR3: CASTRRLAENQETQYF.

The rearrangement uses TRBV29-1 and TRBJ2-7. Germline V lookup: CDR1 SQVTM, CDR2 ANQGSEA. This CDR3 is built from 14 residues. The CDR3 sequence is CSVEGQSTSYEQYF.

The chain combines TRBV27 with TRBJ2-7; TCRdb lists TRBD1, though no DNA is available to test this call. Per germline, CDR1 MNHEY and CDR2 SMNVEV (reference sequence). The CDR3 sequence is 15 residues long. The CDR3: CASSFSFRGLYEQYF.

This chain uses TRBV28 with TRBJ1-5. CDR1 is MDHEN, CDR2 SYDVKM, per germline. This CDR3 is built from 13 residues. The CDR3: CASSLGLDQPQHF.

V and J are TRBV7-9 and TRBJ2-7; the D call of TRBD2 rests on TCRdb alone, since no DNA is present to check it. Germline V lookup: CDR1 SEHNR, CDR2 FQNEAQ (reference sequence). The CDR3 consists of 14 residues. The CDR3: CATDSGRSTYEQYF.

The gene calls are TRBV25-1 and TRBJ2-7. Germline V gene sequence: CDR1 MGHDK, CDR2 SYGVNS. The CDR3 sequence is 13 residues long. CDR3: CASSADLSIEQYF.

The chain recombines TRBV4-3 with TRBJ2-7; the D call of TRBD1 rests on TCRdb alone, since no DNA is present to check it. The CDR3 extends over 16 amino acids. Germline-derived CDR1 and CDR2 are LGHNA and YSLEER. This chain's CDR3 is CASSQDRDRETYEQYF.

The V and J genes are TRBV12-3 or TRBV12-4 and TRBJ2-7; checking the TCRdb D call of TRBD1 is not possible without DNA. The CDR3 runs to 15 residues. The chain's CDR3 is CASSDTGGSSYEQYF.

The V and J genes are TRBV15 and TRBJ2-7; TCRdb's D gene call, TRBD1, goes unchecked for lack of DNA. CDR1 LNHNV and CDR2 YYDKDF come from the germline V gene (reference sequence). The CDR3 spans 17 residues. CDR3 protein: CATSRTLTPGQDYEQYF.

The chain carries TRBV27 and TRBJ1-5; lacking DNA, the TRBD1 call made by TCRdb goes unchecked. This CDR3 is built from 19 residues. Germline CDR1 is MNHEY and CDR2 is SMNVEV (reference sequence). This CDR3 reads CASSFCGTGEIGCDQPQHF.

The chain employs TRBV20-1 and TRBJ2-1; the TCRdb call, TRBD2, lacks DNA for checking. CDR1 is DFQATT and CDR2 is SNEGSKA in the germline V gene (reference sequence). The CDR3 spans 15 residues. The CDR3 protein is CSASWGLAGVGEQFF.

The chain carries TRBV13 and TRBJ1-2. This CDR3 spans 12 amino acids. CDR1 and CDR2 from the germline V gene are PRHDT and FYEKMQ (reference sequence). The CDR3 is CASSLGQGLGTF.

V and J are TRBV4-1 and TRBJ2-5; the D gene TCRdb calls, TRBD2, cannot be checked with no DNA. The germline gives CDR1 MGHRA, CDR2 YSYEKL. The CDR3 spans 15 residues. This CDR3 reads CASSQLAGGQETQYF.